This T cell receptor (beta chain) originates from a study of tumor-infiltrating lymphocytes in localized non-small cell lung cancer. The table came from immunoSEQ multiplex PCR; TCRdb's copy has only in-frame clones and leaves some out. This table holds roughly 30,000 clones, 80% to 90% found once. General study points: TCR sequencing covered a subset of patients with enough tissue.

For this clone: Antigen: not known.

The sequencing sample was made of lung tumor tissue. The receptor's source is a human donor with non-small cell lung cancer.

CDR3 DNA: TGTGCCAGCAGCCCGGGACAGGTCCGGGATTGGGGGGAGCTGTTTTTT. It translates to CASSPGQVRDWGELFF. The genes are TRBV7-2 and TRBJ2-2; the match to TRBD1 covers 8 bases. V shed 5 bases and J 8 bases; nucleotides not matched to a gene: 13. The CDR3 totals 16 residues. Germline values: CDR1 SGHTA, CDR2 FQGNSA.